Listed below are T cell receptor beta chains from one sample, sequenced in a study of T cell responses to AZD1222 COVID-19 vaccine. TCRdb keeps only in-frame clones here, not all; method: immunoSEQ multiplex PCR. The sample shows about 140,000 clones, more than 85% of them seen only once. This specimen was peripheral blood, taken on day 0 of MenACWY control vaccination. These receptor sequences come from an adult in good health. Both conserved end residues are part of each CDR3. A D gene is named only where the DNA matches it firmly. Clone size appears in some rows only: once, few, many, or a class for an expanded clone.

>TRBD2|NA|TRBV7-3|TRBJ2-1
TGTGCCAGCAGCTTAAAGCTAGCGGGTCACAATGAGCAGTTCTTC
CASSLKLAGHNEQFF
>NA|once|TRBV6-2/TRBV6-3|TRBJ1-1
TGTGCCAGCAGTTACTTGGTCAACACTGAAGCTTTCTTT
CASSYLVNTEAFF
>TRBD1|NA|TRBV6-5|TRBJ1-2
TGTGCCAGCACGGGACAGGGCGTAAATGGAAATGGCTACACCTTC
CASTGQGVNGNGYTF
>NA|NA|TRBV6-2/TRBV6-3|TRBJ2-7
TGTGCCAGCAGTTACCCCGAGGAGCAGTACTTC
CASSYPEEQYF
>NA|NA|TRBV5-1|TRBJ2-7
TGCGCCAGCAGCCCAGGGATACGGGAGCAGTACTTC
CASSPGIREQYF
>TRBD1|once|TRBV6-1|TRBJ2-1
TGTGCCAGCAGTGGGAACGACAGGGGGAATGACAATGAGCAGTTCTTC
CASSGNDRGNDNEQFF
>NA|NA|TRBV6-2/TRBV6-3|TRBJ2-7
TGTGCCAGCAGTGTACAGGCCCACTACGAGCAGTACTTC
CASSVQAHYEQYF
>NA|NA|TRBV6-5|TRBJ1-2
TGTGCCAGCAGGGGAACTAACTATGGCTACACCTTC
CASRGTNYGYTF
>NA|NA|TRBV5-5|TRBJ2-7
TGTGCCAGCAGCTTGTCCGGATCCTCCTACGAGCAGTACTTC
CASSLSGSSYEQYF
>TRBD1|NA|TRBV4-2|TRBJ2-5
TGTGCCAGCAGCCAAAACCAACGGATACCGGGACAGGGGGAGAAAGAGACCCAGTACTTC
CASSQNQRIPGQGEKETQYF
>NA|NA|TRBV18|TRBJ1-4
TGTGCCAGCTCACCTTCCGGCGGCCTGGGGGAAAAACTGTTTTTT
CASSPSGGLGEKLFF
>TRBD2|NA|TRBV29-1|TRBJ2-3
TGCAGCGTTGTGGGGGGAGGGCCTTCGGGAGATACGCAGTATTTT
CSVVGGGPSGDTQYF
>NA|NA|TRBV19|TRBJ2-2
TGTGCCAGTACCTCTAGGATGCGAGAGCTGTTTTTT
CASTSRMRELFF
>TRBD2|NA|TRBV11-2|TRBJ2-1
TGTGCCAGCAGCTCGCCTTTCTACGGGACTAGCGTTTATGAGCAGTTCTTC
CASSSPFYGTSVYEQFF
>NA|NA|TRBV19|TRBJ2-1
TGTGCCAGTAGGAGCGGCCGGACTAATGAGCAGTTCTTC
CASRSGRTNEQFF
>NA|NA|TRBV7-3|TRBJ2-5
TGTGCCAGCAGCTTAGTCGTGGGCCCCCAAGAGACCCAGTACTTC
CASSLVVGPQETQYF
>NA|NA|TRBV3-1/TRBV3-2|TRBJ1-1
TGTGCCAGCAGCCAAGGTTGGGAGGGGTTAGCTTTCTTT
CASSQGWEGLAFF
>NA|NA|TRBV11-2|TRBJ1-6
TGTGCCAGCAGCTTTAGCCAGGGGATTAATTCACCCCTCCACTTT
CASSFSQGINSPLHF
>TRBD1|NA|TRBV14|TRBJ1-1
TGTGCCAGCAGCCAGACAACAACAGGGGGCACTGAAGCTTTCTTT
CASSQTTTGGTEAFF
>TRBD2|NA|TRBV5-4|TRBJ2-1
TGTGCCAGCAGCCCCGGGGTAGCGGGATCCTACAATGAGCAGTTCTTC
CASSPGVAGSYNEQFF
>NA|few|TRBV11-1|TRBJ1-1
TGTGCCAGCACCTTTAGGGGGGGGAGAGTGAACACTGAAGCTTTCTTT
CASTFRGGRVNTEAFF
>NA|NA|TRBV7-6|TRBJ2-7
TGTGCCAGCAGCCTATCCGAGGGGGAGCAGTACTTC
CASSLSEGEQYF
>TRBD1|NA|TRBV9|TRBJ1-1
TGTGCCAGCAGCGTAGTGGGACAGGGGGACACTGAAGCTTTCTTT
CASSVVGQGDTEAFF
>TRBD1|NA|TRBV5-1|TRBJ1-2
TGCGCCAGCAGCTTGGCCTCAGGGGGGCCCGTCGGCTATGGCTACACCTTC
CASSLASGGPVGYGYTF
>NA|NA|TRBV5-1|TRBJ1-3
TGCGCCAGCAGCTCCGGACACCTAAACACCATATATTTT
CASSSGHLNTIYF
>TRBD2|NA|TRBV7-2|TRBJ2-4
TGTGCCAGCAGCCCAATGGGGCGGGGGGGCTGGTACATTCAGTACTTC
CASSPMGRGGWYIQYF
>TRBD1|once|TRBV12-3/TRBV12-4|TRBJ1-1
TGTGCCAGCAGCCTCACAGGGGATAAAGCTTTCTTT
CASSLTGDKAFF
>NA|NA|TRBV14|TRBJ1-1
TGTGCCAGCAGCCGACGGCTGTCCCAGGGGAACACTGAAGCTTTCTTT
CASSRRLSQGNTEAFF
>NA|NA|TRBV2|TRBJ1-1
TGTGCCAGCTTAGGACGGTTGAACACTGAAGCTTTCTTT
CASLGRLNTEAFF
>NA|NA|TRBV27|TRBJ1-2
TGTGCCAGCAGTTTATCGACGAGAAATGGCTACACCTTC
CASSLSTRNGYTF
>NA|once|TRBV27|TRBJ1-1
TGTGCCAGCAAAAATATCTTAGGGATAGGTTCGACTGAAGCTTTCTTT
CASKNILGIGSTEAFF
>NA|once|TRBV19|TRBJ1-5
TGTGCCAGTAGTACCTCGGTTGCCAGAAGCAATCAGCCCCAGCATTTT
CASSTSVARSNQPQHF
>TRBD1|NA|TRBV19|TRBJ2-7
TGTGCCAGTAGACCCGGGACAGTCTCCTACGAGCAGTACTTC
CASRPGTVSYEQYF
>NA|NA|TRBV6-2/TRBV6-3|TRBJ1-2
TGTGCCAGCAGTTACGACCAAGGCCCACCCTATGGCTACACCTTC
CASSYDQGPPYGYTF
>NA|NA|TRBV29-1|TRBJ1-2
TGCAGCGTTGAGGATAGGACTAAATATTATGGCTACACCTTC
CSVEDRTKYYGYTF
>TRBD1|NA|TRBV6-5|TRBJ2-2
TGTGCCAGCACCCGACAGGGGACGGGCACCGGGGAGCTGTTTTTT
CASTRQGTGTGELFF
>TRBD2|NA|TRBV24-1|TRBJ2-1
TGTGCCACCAGTGACCTTACTAGCGAAATATACAATGAGCAGTTCTTC
CATSDLTSEIYNEQFF
>NA|few|TRBV18|TRBJ1-4
TGTGCCAGCTCACCACCGTCTCTGGGGGGTAATGAAAAACTGTTTTTT
CASSPPSLGGNEKLFF
>NA|NA|TRBV5-5|TRBJ2-7
TGTGCCAGCAGCAACCTCTACGAGCAGTACTTC
CASSNLYEQYF
>TRBD1|NA|TRBV10-1|TRBJ1-4
TGCGCCAGCAGTGAGTCTGACAGGGACAGGGGGAGAAAACTGTTTTTT
CASSESDRDRGRKLFF
>NA|NA|TRBV25-1|TRBJ1-5
TGTGCCAGCAGCCGGACAGACGATCAGCCCCAGCATTTT
CASSRTDDQPQHF
>NA|NA|TRBV19|TRBJ1-1
TGTGCCAGTGGCCAATTGTGGGGGGGAATCATGAACACTGAAGCTTTCTTT
CASGQLWGGIMNTEAFF
>TRBD1|NA|TRBV20-1|TRBJ1-3
TGCAGTGTCGCAGGGGGAGACACCATATATTTT
CSVAGGDTIYF
>NA|NA|TRBV10-2|TRBJ2-1
TGCGCCAGCAGTGAGCCTAGCCCAAATGAGCAGTTCTTC
CASSEPSPNEQFF
>TRBD1|NA|TRBV6-5|TRBJ1-1
TGTGCCAGCATGCCACAGGGGACGAACACTGAAGCTTTCTTT
CASMPQGTNTEAFF
>TRBD1|NA|TRBV7-9|TRBJ1-5
TGTGCCAGCAGCAGACAGGGGGCAGGGCAGCCCCAGCATTTT
CASSRQGAGQPQHF
>NA|NA|TRBV7-2|TRBJ2-7
TGTGCCAGCAGCTTAGTTCCTTCCTACGAGCAGTACTTC
CASSLVPSYEQYF
>TRBD2|NA|TRBV19|TRBJ2-7
TGTGCCAGTAGTAAGGAATCCGGGACTAGCGGATCCTACGAGCAGTACTTC
CASSKESGTSGSYEQYF
>TRBD1|once|TRBV6-5|TRBJ1-5
TGTGCCAGCACCAACACAGGGGGCCAGCCCCAGCATTTT
CASTNTGGQPQHF
>NA|NA|TRBV28|TRBJ2-7
TGTGCCAGCAGTTTTGGTTCCTACGAGCAGTACTTC
CASSFGSYEQYF
>TRBD2|NA|TRBV3-1/TRBV3-2|TRBJ2-1
TGTGCCAGCAGCCAAGATAGCGGGAGATTTAATGAGCAGTTCTTC
CASSQDSGRFNEQFF
>TRBD1|NA|TRBV15|TRBJ1-2
TGTGCCACCAGCAGAACGACAGGGGATGGCTACACCTTC
CATSRTTGDGYTF
>TRBD2|NA|TRBV18|TRBJ2-5
TGTGCCAGCTCACCAAGAGCGGGAGTAGAGACCCAGTACTTC
CASSPRAGVETQYF
>NA|NA|TRBV20-1|TRBJ1-4
TGCAGTGCTAGTGGGCAGGGTGATGAAAAACTGTTTTTT
CSASGQGDEKLFF
>TRBD1|NA|TRBV6-2/TRBV6-3|TRBJ1-2
TGTGCCAGCAGTTACACCGGGACAGGGACCTATGGCTACACCTTC
CASSYTGTGTYGYTF
>NA|NA|TRBV4-1|TRBJ1-1
TGCGCCAGCAGCCAAGATTCATGGGCTGAAGCTTTCTTT
CASSQDSWAEAFF